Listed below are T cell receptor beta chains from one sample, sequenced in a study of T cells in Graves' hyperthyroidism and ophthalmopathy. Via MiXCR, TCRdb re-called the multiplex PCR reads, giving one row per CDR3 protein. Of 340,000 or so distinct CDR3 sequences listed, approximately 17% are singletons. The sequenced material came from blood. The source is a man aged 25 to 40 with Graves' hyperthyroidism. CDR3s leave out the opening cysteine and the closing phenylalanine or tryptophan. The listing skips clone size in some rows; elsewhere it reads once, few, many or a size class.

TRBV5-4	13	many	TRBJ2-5	ASSSLAGAGETQY
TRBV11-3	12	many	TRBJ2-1	ASSLYVGGHEQF
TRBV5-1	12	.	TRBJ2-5	ASSFDSFQETQY
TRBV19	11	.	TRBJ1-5	ASSRTVLGPQH
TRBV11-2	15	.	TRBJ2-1	ASSSLAGRRVYNEQF
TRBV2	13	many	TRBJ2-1	ASSDRLSGRNEQF
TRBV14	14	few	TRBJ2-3	ASSRLVSGYTDTQY
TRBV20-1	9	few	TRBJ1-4	SASVREKLF
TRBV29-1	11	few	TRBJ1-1	SVADRGTTEAF
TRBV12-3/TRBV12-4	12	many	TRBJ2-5	ASSPGSGQETQY
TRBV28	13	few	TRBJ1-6	ATSRPTTVHSPLH
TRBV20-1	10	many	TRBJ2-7	SARDLKDEQY
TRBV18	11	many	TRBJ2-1	ASSPPSSNEQF
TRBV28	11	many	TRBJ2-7	ASDRGPVPPQY
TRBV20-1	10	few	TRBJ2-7	SARLADYEQY
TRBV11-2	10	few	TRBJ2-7	ASSLNPYEQY
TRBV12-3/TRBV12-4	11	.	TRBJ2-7	ASSQGVIYEQH
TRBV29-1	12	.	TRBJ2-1	SVEQGQGGNEQF
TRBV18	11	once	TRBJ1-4	ASSPDLSDKLF
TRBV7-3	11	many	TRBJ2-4	ASSLLAGDIQY
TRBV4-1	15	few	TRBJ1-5	ASSQNTGGESNQPQH
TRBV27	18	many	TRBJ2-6	ASSSWDWDRRSSGANVLT
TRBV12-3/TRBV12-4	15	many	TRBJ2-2	ASSLGGRLAGTGELF
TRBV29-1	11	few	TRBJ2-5	SVAAGGPETQY
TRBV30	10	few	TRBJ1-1	AWTPMNTEAF
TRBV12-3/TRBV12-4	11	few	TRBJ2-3	ASRKTGSDTQY
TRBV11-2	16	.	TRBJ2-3	ASSQTPWDRPYTDTQY
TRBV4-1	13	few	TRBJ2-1	ASSQDRESINEQF
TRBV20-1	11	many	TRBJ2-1	SARVGGSYEQF
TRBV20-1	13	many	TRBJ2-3	SARGGASLPDTQY
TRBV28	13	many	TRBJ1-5	ASSLRGNGIQPQH
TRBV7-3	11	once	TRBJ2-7	ASSPEAGGEQY
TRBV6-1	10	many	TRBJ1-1	ASSEGQLKAF
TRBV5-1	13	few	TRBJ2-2	ASSLGLYDTGELF
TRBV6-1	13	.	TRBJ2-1	ASRGGREGTYEQF
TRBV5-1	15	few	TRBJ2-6	ASSLGTGGNGANVLT
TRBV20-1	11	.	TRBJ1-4	SAPGRGNEKLF
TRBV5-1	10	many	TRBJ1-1	ASTQQGSEAF
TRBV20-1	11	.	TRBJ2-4	SAREEAKNIQY
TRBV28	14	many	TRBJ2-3	ASSFGTGYSTDTQY
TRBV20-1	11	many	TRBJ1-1	SAAGVLDTEAF
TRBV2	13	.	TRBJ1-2	ASREAGTGSDGYT
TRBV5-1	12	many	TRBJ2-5	ASSLGQGGETQY
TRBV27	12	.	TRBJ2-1	ASSPRTGYNEQF
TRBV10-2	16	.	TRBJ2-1	ASSDLGLAGGPVNEQF
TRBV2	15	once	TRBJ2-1	ASSSGTSGTRTGQQF
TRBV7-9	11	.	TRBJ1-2	ASRGTGTLGYT
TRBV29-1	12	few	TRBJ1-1	SVEGTVYHTEAF
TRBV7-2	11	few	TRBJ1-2	ASSLEAAVGYT
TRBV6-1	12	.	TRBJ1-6	ASGRAGMDSPLH
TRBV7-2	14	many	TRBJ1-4	ASSLAWGQGYEKLF
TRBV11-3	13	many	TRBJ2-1	ASSSHGFSGNEQF
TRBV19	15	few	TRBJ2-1	ASSVTLRGSSYNEQF